A selection of T cell receptor beta chains follows, all from one sample in a study of Ad26.COV2.S vaccination and SARS-CoV-2 variants. Profiled with immunoSEQ multiplex PCR; TCRdb holds only in-frame clones, not every one. The repertoire holds approximately 480,000 clones, with 87% as singletons. Sequencing was performed on peripheral blood, taken in a trial of Ad26.COV2.S vaccine versus placebo. All receptors derive from a person between 18 and 60 years old who received the Ad26.COV2.S COVID-19 vaccine or a placebo. CDR3s include the opening cysteine and the closing phenylalanine or tryptophan. A D gene is named only where the DNA matches it firmly. Some rows have no size entry. The others give once, few or many, or a class for an expanded clone.

CDR3,DNA,D,size,J,V
CASRQGAEAFF,TGTGCCAGCAGACAGGGGGCTGAAGCTTTCTTT,TRBD1,few,TRBJ1-1,TRBV6-5
CAWSIPLSPRTDTQYF,TGTGCCTGGAGTATCCCACTTAGCCCCCGCACAGATACGCAGTATTTT,.,.,TRBJ2-3,TRBV30
CASSASGGSGGTEAFF,TGCGCCAGCAGCGCTTCAGGGGGTAGCGGTGGCACTGAAGCTTTCTTT,TRBD1,.,TRBJ1-1,TRBV4-3
CASSYGSWTTYNEQFF,TGTGCCAGCAGTTATGGGTCTTGGACAACGTACAATGAGCAGTTCTTC,.,.,TRBJ2-1,TRBV27
CASSVHQRPEKLFF,TGTGCCAGCAGCGTACACCAAAGGCCCGAAAAACTGTTTTTT,.,.,TRBJ1-4,TRBV9
CASSIVGSGQRGELFF,TGTGCCAGTAGTATTGTTGGCAGTGGTCAGCGCGGGGAGCTGTTTTTT,.,.,TRBJ2-2,TRBV19
CSVDRGAEQYF,TGCAGCGTTGACAGGGGGGCCGAGCAGTACTTC,.,.,TRBJ2-7,TRBV29-1
CASSLGSRFQYNEQFF,TGTGCCAGCAGCTTGGGCTCTAGGTTCCAGTACAATGAGCAGTTCTTC,.,once,TRBJ2-1,TRBV5-4
CASSPTYQPQHF,TGTGCCAGCAGTCCGACCTATCAGCCCCAGCATTTT,.,.,TRBJ1-5,TRBV28
CASSYSRSGVVPPLHF,TGTGCCAGCAGTTACTCCCGATCAGGGGTAGTGCCACCCCTCCACTTT,.,.,TRBJ1-6,TRBV6-5
CAWSADRKTDTQYF,TGTGCCTGGAGTGCGGACAGGAAAACAGATACGCAGTATTTT,TRBD1,.,TRBJ2-3,TRBV30
CASSQLANEQFF,TGTGCCAGCAGCCAGCTAGCTAATGAGCAGTTCTTC,.,.,TRBJ2-1,TRBV11-3
CASSQGQQYQPQHF,TGTGCCAGCAGCCAAGGACAGCAGTATCAGCCCCAGCATTTT,.,.,TRBJ1-5,TRBV3-1/TRBV3-2
CASSAQRSNEQFF,TGTGCCAGCAGTGCGCAAAGATCCAATGAGCAGTTCTTC,.,.,TRBJ2-1,TRBV2
CASSRGLGNEQFF,TGTGCCAGCAGTAGGGGACTAGGAAATGAGCAGTTCTTC,TRBD2,.,TRBJ2-1,TRBV28
CAWGGLGEKLFF,TGTGCCTGGGGTGGGCTCGGGGAAAAACTGTTTTTT,.,.,TRBJ1-4,TRBV30
CASSVAREGRTGELFF,TGTGCCAGCAGCGTAGCTCGGGAGGGCCGCACCGGGGAGCTGTTTTTT,TRBD2,.,TRBJ2-2,TRBV9
CASSLRGQANQPQHF,TGTGCCAGCAGCTTGAGAGGACAGGCCAATCAGCCCCAGCATTTT,TRBD1,.,TRBJ1-5,TRBV5-6
CASSQVGFNQPQHF,TGTGCCAGCAGCCAAGTGGGGTTCAATCAGCCCCAGCATTTT,.,.,TRBJ1-5,TRBV14
CASSVRGSGSTDTQYF,TGTGCCAGCAGCGTACGGGGCAGCGGTAGCACAGATACGCAGTATTTT,.,.,TRBJ2-3,TRBV7-2
CASAWYEMNTEAFF,TGTGCCAGCGCGTGGTATGAGATGAACACTGAAGCTTTCTTT,.,.,TRBJ1-1,TRBV30
CATASTQDGPQHF,TGTGCCACAGCAAGTACCCAAGATGGGCCCCAGCATTTT,.,.,TRBJ1-5,TRBV27
CASSIGTGAYNEQFF,TGTGCCAGCAGTATAGGGACAGGGGCTTACAATGAGCAGTTCTTC,TRBD1,.,TRBJ2-1,TRBV28
CASSKHGLAGVFGDPGELFF,TGTGCCAGCAGCAAACATGGCCTAGCGGGAGTCTTTGGGGATCCCGGGGAGCTGTTTTTT,.,.,TRBJ2-2,TRBV21-1
CASSQDGENSPLHF,TGTGCCAGTAGCCAGGACGGCGAAAATTCACCCCTCCACTTT,.,.,TRBJ1-6,TRBV19
CATCIPTGGATGELFF,TGTGCCACTTGCATTCCGACAGGGGGGGCCACCGGGGAGCTGTTTTTT,TRBD1,.,TRBJ2-2,TRBV24-1
CASSYQGDSPLHF,TGTGCCAGCAGTTACCAGGGAGATTCACCCCTCCACTTT,.,.,TRBJ1-6,TRBV6-5
CASRIDSFQPQHF,TGTGCCAGTAGAATCGACAGTTTTCAGCCCCAGCATTTT,.,.,TRBJ1-5,TRBV19
CASSRDRTVNQPQHF,TGTGCCAGCAGTCGTGACAGGACCGTCAATCAGCCCCAGCATTTT,.,.,TRBJ1-5,TRBV28
CASSLKIMPGGNGYTF,TGTGCCAGCAGTCTAAAAATTATGCCAGGGGGTAATGGCTACACCTTC,TRBD1,.,TRBJ1-2,TRBV28
CASSPLAASSYNEQFF,TGTGCCAGTAGTCCCCTTGCGGCCAGCTCCTACAATGAGCAGTTCTTC,.,.,TRBJ2-1,TRBV19
CASSQPGQGAGELFF,TGTGCCAGCAGCCAGCCGGGACAGGGGGCCGGGGAGCTGTTTTTT,TRBD1,.,TRBJ2-2,TRBV11-2
CATSGPTELRGNQPQHF,TGTGCCACCAGCGGACCGACAGAATTGAGGGGCAATCAGCCCCAGCATTTT,.,.,TRBJ1-5,TRBV15
CASSLDGSRYTDTQYF,TGTGCCAGCAGCTTGGACGGTAGCCGATACACAGATACGCAGTATTTT,.,.,TRBJ2-3,TRBV5-6
CASSAGTLVPTYEQYF,TGTGCCAGCAGTGCCGGGACTCTCGTACCCACCTACGAGCAGTACTTC,.,.,TRBJ2-7,TRBV28
CASFLASGPDVSYEQYF,TGTGCCAGCTTTTTGGCGTCGGGGCCCGACGTTTCCTACGAGCAGTACTTC,.,.,TRBJ2-7,TRBV3-1/TRBV3-2
CASSPRLALYNEQFF,TGTGCCAGCAGCCCTCGACTAGCTCTGTACAATGAGCAGTTCTTC,TRBD2,.,TRBJ2-1,TRBV9
CASSLDRGQGYGYTF,TGTGCCAGCAGCTTAGATAGGGGACAGGGGTATGGCTACACCTTC,TRBD1,.,TRBJ1-2,TRBV7-2
CASSLTGQDTDTQYF,TGTGCTAGCAGCCTGACGGGACAGGACACAGATACGCAGTATTTT,TRBD1,.,TRBJ2-3,TRBV7-7
CASSAQGTSTYEQYF,TGTGCCAGCAGCGCACAGGGGACTTCGACCTACGAGCAGTACTTC,.,.,TRBJ2-7,TRBV6-5
CASKLSGSYEQYF,TGTGCCAGCAAGTTAAGCGGCTCCTACGAGCAGTACTTC,.,.,TRBJ2-7,TRBV11-2
CASNDSPANYGYTF,TGTGCCAGCAACGACAGCCCAGCTAACTATGGCTACACCTTC,.,.,TRBJ1-2,TRBV6-6
CASSLEGLAGPTDTQYF,TGTGCCAGCAGCTTAGAAGGACTAGCGGGCCCCACAGATACGCAGTATTTT,TRBD2,.,TRBJ2-3,TRBV11-2
CASSLAPGQPSSYNEQFF,TGTGCCAGCAGCTTAGCCCCAGGACAGCCAAGCTCCTACAATGAGCAGTTCTTC,.,.,TRBJ2-1,TRBV7-2
CASRISGTNEQFF,TGTGCCAGCAGGATCTCAGGGACAAATGAGCAGTTCTTC,.,.,TRBJ2-1,TRBV11-2
CASSELGLADNEQFF,TGTGCCAGCAGTGAACTTGGTCTAGCCGACAATGAGCAGTTCTTC,.,.,TRBJ2-1,TRBV2
CSALGRDTQYF,TGCAGTGCCCTAGGGAGAGATACGCAGTATTTT,.,.,TRBJ2-3,TRBV20-1
CASSPHSSERGKNIQYF,TGTGCCAGCAGTCCCCACAGTAGCGAGAGGGGGAAAAACATTCAGTACTTC,.,.,TRBJ2-4,TRBV28
CATSRARNSNQPQHF,TGTGCCACCAGCAGAGCCAGGAATAGCAATCAGCCCCAGCATTTT,.,.,TRBJ1-5,TRBV15
CAGSTWTGGGEKLFF,TGTGCCGGATCGACTTGGACAGGGGGCGGTGAAAAACTGTTTTTT,TRBD1,.,TRBJ1-4,TRBV28
CASSYISGSGLSNQPQHF,TGTGCCAGCAGTTACATTTCGGGTAGCGGTCTGAGCAATCAGCCCCAGCATTTT,.,.,TRBJ1-5,TRBV6-2/TRBV6-3
CASSQVWDSAYEQYF,TGTGCCAGCAGCCAAGTGTGGGACTCCGCCTACGAGCAGTACTTC,.,.,TRBJ2-7,TRBV4-2
CASSLLGGGEGGYTF,TGTGCCAGCAGTTTGTTAGGAGGGGGTGAAGGTGGCTACACCTTC,.,.,TRBJ1-2,TRBV28